This TCR beta chain comes out of a study of neurological immune-mediated disorders. Findings of the study overall: Subjects shared no identical expanded-clone CDR3 amino acid sequences, suggesting private TCR-beta repertoires in all groups.

This clonotype was counted many times. The target antigen is unknown. The time point is: longitudinal time-point 3. The group of healthy controls was made up of people who were blood bank volunteers in Maryland, USA. The unsorted libraries had their origin in 2 million PBMCs stored at -80 C. Template-switch 5'RACE cDNA synthesis added a 10-nucleotide unique molecular identifier. TCRdb passed the 5' RACE reads through MiXCR, listing each CDR3 protein once. The sample lists roughly 42,000 distinct CDR3 sequences; about 13% were seen once. The CDR3 is 16 amino acids. The V gene lost 0 bases and the J gene lost 5 bases, with 16 bases spanning the gap. CDR1 is DFQATT and CDR2 is SNEGSKA in the germline V gene (reference sequence).

The J gene is TRBJ2-2, the V gene TRBV20-1; the D is unclear. The sequence derives from a man under 40 in good health. The sequenced material came from PBMCs. The CDR3 is CSARDPRAVRTGELFF. In DNA form, the CDR3 reads TGCAGTGCTAGAGATCCCCGGGCAGTTCGGACCGGGGAGCTGTTTTTT.